This TCR beta chain stems from a study of T-cell reconstitution after alpha-beta-depleted transplantation in children. Study results and limitations: Surviving recipient T cells and thymic progenitors underlay high day-60 TCRbeta diversity in some patients. Where alpha-beta T cells came from about two months after transplant was reportedly several hundred expanded graft clones. One year post-transplant, T-cell counts and diversity were largely derived from T cells produced anew.

Unique molecular identifiers were used in preparing the TCRbeta library. TCRdb re-called the PCR reads with MiXCR, one entry per CDR3 protein. The repertoire holds 490,000 or so distinct CDR3 sequences, with over 9.5% as singletons. Ten or more counts support this clonotype. What it recognizes is unknown. CDR3 length equals 15 residues. Germline lookup yields CDR1 MNHEY and CDR2 SMNVEV (reference sequence). V lost 6 bases and J lost 3; bases outside the gene matches: 7. Specimen: PBMCs, collected before TCRalphabeta/CD19-depleted stem cell transplant. The TCR originated in a child aged 2-15 years with inherited bone marrow failure, due to receive a stem cell transplant. This chain connects TRBV27 to TRBJ2-5, with TRBD1 matching 10 bases. In nucleotides, the CDR3 is TGTGCCAGCAGCTCGCCGGGACAGGGGAAAGAGACCCAGTACTTC. Residues: CASSSPGQGKETQYF.